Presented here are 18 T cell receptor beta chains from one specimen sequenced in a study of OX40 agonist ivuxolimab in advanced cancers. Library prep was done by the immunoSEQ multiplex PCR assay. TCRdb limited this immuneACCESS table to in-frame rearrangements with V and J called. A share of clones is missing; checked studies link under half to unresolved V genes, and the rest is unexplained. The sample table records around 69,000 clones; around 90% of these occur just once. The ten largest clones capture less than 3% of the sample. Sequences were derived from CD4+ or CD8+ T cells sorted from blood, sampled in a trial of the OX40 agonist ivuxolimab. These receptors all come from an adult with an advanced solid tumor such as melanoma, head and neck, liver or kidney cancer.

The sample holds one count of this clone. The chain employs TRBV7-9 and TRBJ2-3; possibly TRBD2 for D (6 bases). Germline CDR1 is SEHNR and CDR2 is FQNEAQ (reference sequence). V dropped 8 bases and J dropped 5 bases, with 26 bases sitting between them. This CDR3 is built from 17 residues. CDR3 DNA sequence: TGTGCCAGCTTCCCTGGGACTTTGATGGGACTCGGAGATACGCAGTATTTT. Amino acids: CASFPGTLMGLGDTQYF.

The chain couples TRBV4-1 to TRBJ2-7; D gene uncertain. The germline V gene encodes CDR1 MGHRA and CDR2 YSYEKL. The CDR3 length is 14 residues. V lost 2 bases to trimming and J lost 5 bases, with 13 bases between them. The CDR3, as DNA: TGCGCCAGCAGCCAACCTTGGGCCGGTGACGAGCAGTACTTC. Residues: CASSQPWAGDEQYF.

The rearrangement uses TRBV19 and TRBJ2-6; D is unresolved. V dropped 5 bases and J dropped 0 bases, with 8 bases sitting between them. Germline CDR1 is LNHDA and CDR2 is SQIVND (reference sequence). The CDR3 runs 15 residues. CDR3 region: CASSPQVSGANVLTF. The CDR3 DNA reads TGTGCCAGTAGTCCGCAGGTCTCTGGGGCCAACGTCCTGACTTTC.

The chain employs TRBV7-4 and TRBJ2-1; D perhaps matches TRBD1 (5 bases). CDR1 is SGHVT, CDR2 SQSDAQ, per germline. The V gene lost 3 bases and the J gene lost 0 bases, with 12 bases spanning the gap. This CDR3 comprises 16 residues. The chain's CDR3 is CASSFRASSSYNEQFF. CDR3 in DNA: TGTGCCAGCAGCTTCAGGGCCTCATCCTCCTACAATGAGCAGTTCTTC.

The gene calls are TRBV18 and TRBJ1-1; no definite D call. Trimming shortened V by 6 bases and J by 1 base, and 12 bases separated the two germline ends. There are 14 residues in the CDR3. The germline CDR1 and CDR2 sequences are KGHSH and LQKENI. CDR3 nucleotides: TGTGCCAGCTCGCCCCGGGATACGAACACTGAAGCTTTCTTT. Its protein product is CASSPRDTNTEAFF.

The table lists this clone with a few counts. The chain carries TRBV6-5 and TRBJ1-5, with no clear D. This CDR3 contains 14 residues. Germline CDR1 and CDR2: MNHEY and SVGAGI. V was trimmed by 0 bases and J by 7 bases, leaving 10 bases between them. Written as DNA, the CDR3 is TGTGCCAGCAGTTACTCATCAGCTCGACAGCCCCAGCATTTT. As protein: CASSYSSARQPQHF.

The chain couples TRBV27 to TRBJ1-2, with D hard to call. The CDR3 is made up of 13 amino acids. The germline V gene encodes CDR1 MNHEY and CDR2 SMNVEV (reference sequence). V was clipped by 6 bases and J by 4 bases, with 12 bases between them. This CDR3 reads CASRGLTRYGYTF. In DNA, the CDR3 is TGTGCCAGCAGAGGGTTGACACGCTATGGCTACACCTTC.

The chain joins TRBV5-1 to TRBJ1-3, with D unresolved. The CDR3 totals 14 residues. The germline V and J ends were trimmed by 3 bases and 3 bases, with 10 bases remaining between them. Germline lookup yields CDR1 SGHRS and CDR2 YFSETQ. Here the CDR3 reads CASSSTEFGNTIYF. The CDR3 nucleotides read TGCGCCAGCAGCTCCACAGAATTTGGAAACACCATATATTTT.

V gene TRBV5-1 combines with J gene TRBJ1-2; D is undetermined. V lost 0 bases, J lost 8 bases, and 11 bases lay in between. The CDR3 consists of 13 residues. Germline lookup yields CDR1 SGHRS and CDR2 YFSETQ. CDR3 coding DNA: TGCGCCAGCAGCTTGGAACCATCGACAGGCTACACCTTC. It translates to CASSLEPSTGYTF.

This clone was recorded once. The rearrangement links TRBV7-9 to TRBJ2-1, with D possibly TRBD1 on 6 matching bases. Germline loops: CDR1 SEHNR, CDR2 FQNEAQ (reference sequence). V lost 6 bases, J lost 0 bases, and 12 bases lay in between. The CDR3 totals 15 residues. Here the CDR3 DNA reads TGTGCCAGCAGTACCAGGGGAAGCTCCTACAATGAGCAGTTCTTC. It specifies CASSTRGSSYNEQFF.

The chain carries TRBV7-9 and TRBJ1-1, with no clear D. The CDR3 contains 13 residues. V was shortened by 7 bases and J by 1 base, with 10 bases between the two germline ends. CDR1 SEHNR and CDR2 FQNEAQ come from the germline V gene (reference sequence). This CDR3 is CASTKSGNTEAFF. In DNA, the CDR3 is TGTGCCAGCACGAAGTCGGGGAACACTGAAGCTTTCTTT.

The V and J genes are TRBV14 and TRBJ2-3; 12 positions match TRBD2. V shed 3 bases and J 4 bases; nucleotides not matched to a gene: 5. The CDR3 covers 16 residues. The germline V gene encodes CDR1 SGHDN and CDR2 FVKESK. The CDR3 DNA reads TGTGCCAGCAGCCAGAGACTAGCGGGAGTCTCAGATACGCAGTATTTT. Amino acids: CASSQRLAGVSDTQYF.

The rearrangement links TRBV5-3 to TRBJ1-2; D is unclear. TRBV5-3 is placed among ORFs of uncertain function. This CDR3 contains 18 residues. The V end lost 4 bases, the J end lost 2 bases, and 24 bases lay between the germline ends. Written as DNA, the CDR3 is TGTGCCAGAAGCCCTAAGCGAGGACGGGATTCGGCGAACTATGGCTACACCTTC. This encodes CARSPKRGRDSANYGYTF.

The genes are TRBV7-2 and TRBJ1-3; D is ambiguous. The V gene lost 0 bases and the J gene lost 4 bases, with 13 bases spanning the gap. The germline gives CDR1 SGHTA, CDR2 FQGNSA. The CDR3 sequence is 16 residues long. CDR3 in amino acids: CASSLASGRGGNTIYF. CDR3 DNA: TGTGCCAGCAGCTTAGCCTCTGGGAGAGGGGGAAACACCATATATTTT.

CDR3 loop: CASSLGSRGNYEQYF. In DNA form, the CDR3 reads TGTGCCAGCAGCTTGGGTTCCAGGGGAAACTACGAGCAGTACTTC. V gene TRBV5-6 combines with J gene TRBJ2-7, with D perhaps matching TRBD1 (6 bases). V was trimmed by 0 bases and J by 3 bases, leaving 13 bases between them. The CDR3 loop spans 15 amino acids. Looked up from germline, CDR1 is SGHDT and CDR2 is YYEEEE.

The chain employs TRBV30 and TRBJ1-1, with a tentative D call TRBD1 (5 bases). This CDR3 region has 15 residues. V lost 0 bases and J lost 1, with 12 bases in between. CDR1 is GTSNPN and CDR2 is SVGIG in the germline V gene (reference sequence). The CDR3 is CAWSVAGTPNTEAFF. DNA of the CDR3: TGTGCCTGGAGTGTAGCCGGGACCCCGAACACTGAAGCTTTCTTT.

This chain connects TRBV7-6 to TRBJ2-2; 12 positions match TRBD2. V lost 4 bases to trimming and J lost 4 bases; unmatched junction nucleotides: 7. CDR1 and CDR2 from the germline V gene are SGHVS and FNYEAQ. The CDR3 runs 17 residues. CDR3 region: CASSSWTSGDTTGELFF. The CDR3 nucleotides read TGTGCCAGCAGCTCCTGGACTAGCGGGGATACCACCGGGGAGCTGTTTTTT.

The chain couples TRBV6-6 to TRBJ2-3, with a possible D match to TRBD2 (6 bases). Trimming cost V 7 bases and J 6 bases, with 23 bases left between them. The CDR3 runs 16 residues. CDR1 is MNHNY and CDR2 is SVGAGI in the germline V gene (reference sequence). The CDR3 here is CASTTDRVGGKDTQYF. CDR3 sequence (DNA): TGTGCCAGCACCACCGACCGGGTCGGGGGTAAGGATACGCAGTATTTT.